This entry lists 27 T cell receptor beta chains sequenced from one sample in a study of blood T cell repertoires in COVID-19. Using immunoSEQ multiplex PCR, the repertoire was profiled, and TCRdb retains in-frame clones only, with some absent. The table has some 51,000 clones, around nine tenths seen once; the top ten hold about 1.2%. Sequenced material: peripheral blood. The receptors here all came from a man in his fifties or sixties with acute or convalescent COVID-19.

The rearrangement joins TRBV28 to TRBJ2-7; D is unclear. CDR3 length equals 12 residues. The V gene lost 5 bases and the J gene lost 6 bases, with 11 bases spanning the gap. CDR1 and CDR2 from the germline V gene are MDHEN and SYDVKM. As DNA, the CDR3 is TGTGCCAGCAGTACGACACCTTTCGAGCAGTACTTC. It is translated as CASSTTPFEQYF.

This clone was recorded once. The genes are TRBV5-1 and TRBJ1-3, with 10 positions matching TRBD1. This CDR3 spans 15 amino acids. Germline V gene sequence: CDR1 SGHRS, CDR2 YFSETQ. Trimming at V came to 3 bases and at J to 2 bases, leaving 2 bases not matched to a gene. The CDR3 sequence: CASSYGTGAGNTIYF. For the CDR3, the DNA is TGCGCCAGCAGCTATGGGACAGGGGCTGGAAACACCATATATTTT.

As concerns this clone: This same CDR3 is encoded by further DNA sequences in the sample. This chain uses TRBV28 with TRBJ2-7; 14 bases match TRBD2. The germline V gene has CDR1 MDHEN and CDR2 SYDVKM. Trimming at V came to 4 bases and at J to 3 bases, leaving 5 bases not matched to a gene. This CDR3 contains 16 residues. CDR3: CASSWTSGGRLYEQYF. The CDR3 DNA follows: TGTGCCAGCAGTTGGACTAGCGGGGGGCGGCTCTACGAGCAGTACTTC.

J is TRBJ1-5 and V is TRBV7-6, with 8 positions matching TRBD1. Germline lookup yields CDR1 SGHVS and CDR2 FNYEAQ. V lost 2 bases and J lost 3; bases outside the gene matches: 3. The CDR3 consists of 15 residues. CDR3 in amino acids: CASSLRQGHNQPQHF. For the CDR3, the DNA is TGTGCCAGCAGCTTAAGACAGGGGCACAATCAGCCCCAGCATTTT.

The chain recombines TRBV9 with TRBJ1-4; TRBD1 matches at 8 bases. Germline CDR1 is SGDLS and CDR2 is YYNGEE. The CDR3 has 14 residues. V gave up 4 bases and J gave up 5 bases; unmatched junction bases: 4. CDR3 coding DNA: TGTGCCAGCAGCAAGGACAGGGTAAATGAAAAACTGTTTTTT. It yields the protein CASSKDRVNEKLFF.

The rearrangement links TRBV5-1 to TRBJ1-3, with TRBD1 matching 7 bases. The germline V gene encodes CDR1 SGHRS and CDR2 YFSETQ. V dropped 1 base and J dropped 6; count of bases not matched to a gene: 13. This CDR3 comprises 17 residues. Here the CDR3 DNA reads TGCGCCAGCAGCTTGTTTACCCAGACAGGGACTTTAAACACCATATATTTT. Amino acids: CASSLFTQTGTLNTIYF.

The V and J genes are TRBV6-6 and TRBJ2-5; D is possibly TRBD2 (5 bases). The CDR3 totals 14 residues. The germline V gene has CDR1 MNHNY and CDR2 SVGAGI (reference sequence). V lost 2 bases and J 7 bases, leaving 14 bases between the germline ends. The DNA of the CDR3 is TGTGCCAGCAGTTACGATGCTAGCCTGTGGACCCAGTACTTC. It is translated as CASSYDASLWTQYF.

The CDR3 DNA sequence: TGTGCCACCACGGAGGGAGGGAGTGAAAAACTGTTTTTT. Its protein is CATTEGGSEKLFF. The chain links TRBV19 to TRBJ1-4; no definite D call. V lost 10 bases to trimming and J lost 7 bases, with 16 bases between them. This CDR3 spans 13 amino acids. The germline CDR1 and CDR2 sequences are LNHDA and SQIVND (reference sequence).

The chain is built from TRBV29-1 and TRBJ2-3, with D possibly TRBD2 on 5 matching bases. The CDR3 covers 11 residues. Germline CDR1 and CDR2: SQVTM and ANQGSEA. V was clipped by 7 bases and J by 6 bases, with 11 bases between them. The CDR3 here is CSGGSVDTQYF. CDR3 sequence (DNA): TGCAGCGGCGGGTCCGTTGATACGCAGTATTTT.

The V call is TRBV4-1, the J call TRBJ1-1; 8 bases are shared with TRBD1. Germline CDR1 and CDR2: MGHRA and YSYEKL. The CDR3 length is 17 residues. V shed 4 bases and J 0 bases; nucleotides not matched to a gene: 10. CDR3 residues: CASSRGQGERMNTEAFF. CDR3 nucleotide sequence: TGCGCCAGCAGCCGCGGACAGGGCGAAAGGATGAACACTGAAGCTTTCTTT.

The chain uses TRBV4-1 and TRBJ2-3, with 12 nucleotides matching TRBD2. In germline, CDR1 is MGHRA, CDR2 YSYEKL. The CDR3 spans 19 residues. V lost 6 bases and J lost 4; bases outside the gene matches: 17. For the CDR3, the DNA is TGCGCCAGCAGGCCTCTAGCGGGAGGGCCATATGGTTCGTCAGATACGCAGTATTTT. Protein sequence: CASRPLAGGPYGSSDTQYF.

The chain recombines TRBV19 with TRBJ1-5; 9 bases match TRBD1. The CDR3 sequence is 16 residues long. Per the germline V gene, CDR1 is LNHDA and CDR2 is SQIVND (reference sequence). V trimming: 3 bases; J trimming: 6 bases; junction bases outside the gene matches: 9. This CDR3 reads CASSISGGTGSQPQHF. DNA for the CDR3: TGTGCCAGTAGTATTAGCGGTGGGACAGGGAGTCAGCCCCAGCATTTT.

CDR3 in amino acids: CASSYSSGRGVSYNEQFF. The CDR3 DNA sequence: TGTGCCAGCAGTTACTCTAGCGGGAGAGGGGTTTCCTACAATGAGCAGTTCTTC. This sequence joins TRBV6-2 or TRBV6-3 and TRBJ2-1; TRBD2 agrees at 9 bases. The length of the CDR3 is 18 residues. Trimming at V came to 0 bases and at J to 1 base, leaving 7 bases not matched to a gene. Germline CDR1 and CDR2: MNHEY and SVGEGT.

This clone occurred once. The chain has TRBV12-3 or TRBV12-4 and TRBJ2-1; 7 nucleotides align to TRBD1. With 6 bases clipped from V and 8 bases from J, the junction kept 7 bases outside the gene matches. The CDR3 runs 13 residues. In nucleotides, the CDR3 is TGTGCCAGCAGCCTTGGACAGGCGGATGAGCAGTTCTTC. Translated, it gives CASSLGQADEQFF.

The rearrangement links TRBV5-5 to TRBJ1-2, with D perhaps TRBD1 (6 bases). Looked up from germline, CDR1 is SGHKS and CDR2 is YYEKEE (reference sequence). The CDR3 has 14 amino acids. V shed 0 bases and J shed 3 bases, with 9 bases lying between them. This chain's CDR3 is CASSLETGYYGYTF. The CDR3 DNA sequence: TGTGCCAGCAGCTTGGAAACAGGGTACTATGGCTACACCTTC.

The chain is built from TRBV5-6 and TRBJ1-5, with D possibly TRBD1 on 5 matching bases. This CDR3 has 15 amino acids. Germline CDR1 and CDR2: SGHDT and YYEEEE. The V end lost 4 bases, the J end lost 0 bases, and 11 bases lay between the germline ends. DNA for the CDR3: TGTGCCAGCAGCCACCAGGGAAATAGCAATCAGCCCCAGCATTTT. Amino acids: CASSHQGNSNQPQHF.

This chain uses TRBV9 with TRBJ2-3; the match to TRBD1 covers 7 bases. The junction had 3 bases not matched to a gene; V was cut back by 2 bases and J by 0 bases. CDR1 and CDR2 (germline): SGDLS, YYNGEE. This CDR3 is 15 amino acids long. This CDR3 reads CASSVGRGSTDTQYF. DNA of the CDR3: TGTGCCAGCAGCGTTGGCAGGGGGAGCACAGATACGCAGTATTTT.

The CDR3 DNA is TGCGCCAGCAGCTTCGGAGGGAACGAGCAGTACTTC. It yields the protein CASSFGGNEQYF. The V gene is TRBV5-1, the J gene TRBJ2-7; D is perhaps TRBD2 (6 bases). CDR3 size: 12 residues. Germline V lookup: CDR1 SGHRS, CDR2 YFSETQ. The ends were cut back, 2 bases at V and 5 bases at J, with 8 bases in the middle. Complete variable domain (other parts from reference TRBV5-1 and TRBJ2-7): KAGVTQTPRYLIKTRGQQVTLSCSPISGHRSVSWYQQTPGQGLQFLFEYFSETQRNKGNFPGRFSGRQFSNSRSEMNVSTLELGDSALYLCASSFGGNEQYFGPGTRLTVT.

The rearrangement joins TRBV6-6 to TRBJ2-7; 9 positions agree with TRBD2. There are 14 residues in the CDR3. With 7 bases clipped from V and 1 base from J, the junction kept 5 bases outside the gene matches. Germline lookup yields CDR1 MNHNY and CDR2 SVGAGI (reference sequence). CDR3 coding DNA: TGTGCCAGCAACCAAGCGGGAGGATCCTACGAGCAGTACTTC. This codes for CASNQAGGSYEQYF.

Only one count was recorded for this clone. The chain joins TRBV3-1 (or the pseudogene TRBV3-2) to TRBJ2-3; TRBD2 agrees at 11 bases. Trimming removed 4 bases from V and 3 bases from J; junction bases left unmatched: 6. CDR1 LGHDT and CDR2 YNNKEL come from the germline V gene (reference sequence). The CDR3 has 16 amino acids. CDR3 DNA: TGTGCCAGCAGCCGACTAGCGGGGTCCCCGACAGATACGCAGTATTTT. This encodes CASSRLAGSPTDTQYF.

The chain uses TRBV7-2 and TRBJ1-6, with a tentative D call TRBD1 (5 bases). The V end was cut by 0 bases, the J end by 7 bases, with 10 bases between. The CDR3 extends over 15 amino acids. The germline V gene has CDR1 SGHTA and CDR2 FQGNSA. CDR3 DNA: TGTGCCAGCAGCTTAGCCCTTTCAGGGAATTCACCCCTCCACTTT. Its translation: CASSLALSGNSPLHF.

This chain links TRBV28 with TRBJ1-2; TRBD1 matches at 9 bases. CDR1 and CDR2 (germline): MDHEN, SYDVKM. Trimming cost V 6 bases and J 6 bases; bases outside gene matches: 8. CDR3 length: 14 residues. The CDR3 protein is CASSVGQGRDGYTF. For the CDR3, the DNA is TGTGCCAGCAGCGTAGGACAGGGGCGAGATGGCTACACCTTC.

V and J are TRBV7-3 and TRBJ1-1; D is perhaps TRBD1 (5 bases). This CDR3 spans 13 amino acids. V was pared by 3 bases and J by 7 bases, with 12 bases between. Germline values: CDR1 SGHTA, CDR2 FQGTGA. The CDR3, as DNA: TGTGCCAGCAGCTTGAATCCGGGGGTTGAAGCTTTCTTT. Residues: CASSLNPGVEAFF. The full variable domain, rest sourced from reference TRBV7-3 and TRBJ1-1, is GAGVSQTPSNKVTEKGKYVELRCDPISGHTALYWYRQSLGQGPEFLIYFQGTGAADDSGLPNDRFFAVRPEGSVSTLKIQRTERGDSAVYLCASSLNPGVEAFFGQGTRLTVV.

CDR3 coding DNA: TGCAGGGGCCCTGGCTACACCTTC. Translation gives CRGPGYTF. The chain joins TRBV20-1 to TRBJ1-2, with D uncertain. Germline lookup yields CDR1 DFQATT and CDR2 SNEGSKA (reference sequence). This CDR3 has 8 residues.

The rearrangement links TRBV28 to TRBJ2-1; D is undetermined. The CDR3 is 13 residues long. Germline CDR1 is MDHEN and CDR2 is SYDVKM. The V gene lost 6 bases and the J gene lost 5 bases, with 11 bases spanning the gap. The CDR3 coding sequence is TGTGCCAGCAGCAAAGACACGGACAATGAGCAGTTCTTC. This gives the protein CASSKDTDNEQFF.

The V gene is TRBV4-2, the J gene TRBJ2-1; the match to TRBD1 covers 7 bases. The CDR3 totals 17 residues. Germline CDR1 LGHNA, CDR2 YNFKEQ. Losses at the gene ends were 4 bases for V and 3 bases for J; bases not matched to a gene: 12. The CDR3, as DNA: TGTGCCAGCAGCCCCCAGACCGTACAGGGGAGCTACAATGAGCAGTTCTTC. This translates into CASSPQTVQGSYNEQFF.

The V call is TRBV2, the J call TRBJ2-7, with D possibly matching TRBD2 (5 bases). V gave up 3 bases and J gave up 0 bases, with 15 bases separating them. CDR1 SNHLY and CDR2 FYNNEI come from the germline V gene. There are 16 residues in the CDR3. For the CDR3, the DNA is TGTGCCAGCAGTGAGGCTAGCTCCCTGAGCTCCTACGAGCAGTACTTC. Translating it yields CASSEASSLSSYEQYF. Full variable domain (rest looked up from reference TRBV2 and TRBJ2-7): EPEVTQTPSHQVTQMGQEVILRCVPISNHLYFYWYRQILGQKVEFLVSFYNNEISEKSEIFDDQFSVERPDGSNFTLKIRSTKLEDSAMYFCASSEASSLSSYEQYFGPGTRLTVT.